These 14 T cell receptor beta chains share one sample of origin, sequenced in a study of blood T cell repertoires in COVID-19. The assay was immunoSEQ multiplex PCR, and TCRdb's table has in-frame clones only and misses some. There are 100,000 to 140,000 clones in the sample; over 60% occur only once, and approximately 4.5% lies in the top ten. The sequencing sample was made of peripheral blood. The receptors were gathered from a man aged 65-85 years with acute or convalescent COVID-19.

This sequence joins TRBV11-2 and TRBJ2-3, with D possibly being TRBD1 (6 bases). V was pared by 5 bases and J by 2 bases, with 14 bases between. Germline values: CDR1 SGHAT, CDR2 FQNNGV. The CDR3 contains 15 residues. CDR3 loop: CASSQQGFFTDTQYF. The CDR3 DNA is TGTGCCAGCAGCCAACAGGGTTTTTTCACAGATACGCAGTATTTT.

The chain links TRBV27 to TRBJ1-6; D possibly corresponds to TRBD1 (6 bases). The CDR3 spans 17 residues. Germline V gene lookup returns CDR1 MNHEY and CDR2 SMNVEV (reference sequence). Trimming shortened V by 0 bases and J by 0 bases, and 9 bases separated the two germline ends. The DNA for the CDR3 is TGTGCCAGCAGTTTATCCACAGGGAGCTCCTATAATTCACCCCTCCACTTT. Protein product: CASSLSTGSSYNSPLHF.

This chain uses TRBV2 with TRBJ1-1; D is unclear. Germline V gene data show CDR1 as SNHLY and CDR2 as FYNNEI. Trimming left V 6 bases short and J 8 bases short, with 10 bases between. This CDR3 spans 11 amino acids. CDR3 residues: CASSARVEAFF. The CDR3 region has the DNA TGTGCCAGCAGCGCGAGGGTGGAAGCTTTCTTT.

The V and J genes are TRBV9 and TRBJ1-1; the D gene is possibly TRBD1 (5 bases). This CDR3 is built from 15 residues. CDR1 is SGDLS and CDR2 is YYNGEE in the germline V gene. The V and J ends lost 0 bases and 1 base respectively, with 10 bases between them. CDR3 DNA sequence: TGTGCCAGCAGCGTAGCCCACACAGGGAACACTGAAGCTTTCTTT. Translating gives CASSVAHTGNTEAFF.

CDR3 amino acids: CASSESTVKETQYF. The CDR3 nucleotides are TGTGCCAGCAGTGAATCGACAGTAAAAGAGACCCAGTACTTC. The rearrangement uses TRBV25-1 and TRBJ2-5; possible D gene TRBD1, 5 bases. V lost 1 base, J lost 3 bases, and 9 bases lay in between. CDR1 and CDR2 from the germline V gene are MGHDK and SYGVNS. CDR3 length: 14 amino acids.

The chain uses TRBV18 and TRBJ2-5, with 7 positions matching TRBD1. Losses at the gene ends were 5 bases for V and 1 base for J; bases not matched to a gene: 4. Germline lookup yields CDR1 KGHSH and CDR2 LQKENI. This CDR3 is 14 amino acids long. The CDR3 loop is CASSSGQTQETQYF. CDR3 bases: TGTGCCAGCTCATCGGGACAGACCCAAGAGACCCAGTACTTC.

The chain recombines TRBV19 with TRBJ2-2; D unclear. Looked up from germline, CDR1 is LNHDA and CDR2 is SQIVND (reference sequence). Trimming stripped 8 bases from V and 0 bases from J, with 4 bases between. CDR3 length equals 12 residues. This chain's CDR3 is CASQTNTGELFF. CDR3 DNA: TGTGCCAGTCAGACGAACACCGGGGAGCTGTTTTTT.

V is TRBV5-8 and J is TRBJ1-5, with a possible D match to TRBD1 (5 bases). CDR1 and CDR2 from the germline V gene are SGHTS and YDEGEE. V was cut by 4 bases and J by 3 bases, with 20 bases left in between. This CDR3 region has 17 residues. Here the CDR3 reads CASSADTRKWYNQPQHF. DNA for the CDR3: TGTGCCAGCAGCGCGGACACCCGTAAGTGGTACAATCAGCCCCAGCATTTT.

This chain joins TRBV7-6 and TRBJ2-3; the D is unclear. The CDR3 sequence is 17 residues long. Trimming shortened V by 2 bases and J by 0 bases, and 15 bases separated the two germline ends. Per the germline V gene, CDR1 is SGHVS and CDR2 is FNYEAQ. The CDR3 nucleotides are TGTGCCAGCAGCTTATCGGTGCTGGGCCGCAGCACAGATACGCAGTATTTT. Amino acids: CASSLSVLGRSTDTQYF.

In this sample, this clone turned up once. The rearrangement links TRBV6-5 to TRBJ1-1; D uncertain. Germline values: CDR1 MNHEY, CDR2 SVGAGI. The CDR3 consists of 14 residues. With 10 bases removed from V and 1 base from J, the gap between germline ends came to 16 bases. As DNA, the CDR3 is TGTGCCATAAGACCGGACTCGCGGAACACTGAAGCTTTCTTT. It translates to CAIRPDSRNTEAFF.

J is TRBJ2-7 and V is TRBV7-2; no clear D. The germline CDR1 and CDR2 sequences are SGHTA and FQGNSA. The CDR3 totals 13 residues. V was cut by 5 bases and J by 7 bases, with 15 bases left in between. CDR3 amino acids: CASSPGPIGEQYF. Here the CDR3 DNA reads TGTGCCAGCAGCCCGGGTCCAATTGGGGAGCAGTACTTC.

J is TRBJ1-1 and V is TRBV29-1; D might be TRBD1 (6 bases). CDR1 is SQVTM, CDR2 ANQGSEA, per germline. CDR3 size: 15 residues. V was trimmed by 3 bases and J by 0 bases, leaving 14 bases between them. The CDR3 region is CSVEGRAGVNTEAFF. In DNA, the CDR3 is TGCAGCGTTGAGGGCAGAGCAGGGGTGAACACTGAAGCTTTCTTT.

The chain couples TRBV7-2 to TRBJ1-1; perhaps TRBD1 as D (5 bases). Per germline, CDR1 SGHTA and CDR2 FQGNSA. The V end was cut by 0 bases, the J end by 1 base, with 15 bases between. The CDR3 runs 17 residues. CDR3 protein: CASSLARGGWSNTEAFF. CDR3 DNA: TGTGCCAGCAGCTTAGCAAGGGGAGGGTGGTCGAACACTGAAGCTTTCTTT.

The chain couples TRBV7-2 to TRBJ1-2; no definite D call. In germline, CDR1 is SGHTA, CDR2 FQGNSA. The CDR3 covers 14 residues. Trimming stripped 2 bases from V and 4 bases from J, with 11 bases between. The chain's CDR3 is CASSLRSSSYGYTF. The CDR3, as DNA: TGTGCCAGCAGCTTACGGTCCTCTAGCTATGGCTACACCTTC.